This T cell receptor (beta chain) originates from a study of T cell repertoires in cytomegalovirus infection (dated by TCRdb to between 2018 and 2021). With regard to the full study: Recently identified HLA-C-restricted CMV epitopes, whose presentation resists viral immunomodulation, were targeted by peptide stimulations together with well-studied HLA-B-restricted epitopes. Because public TCR beta signatures pointed to carriage of CMV infection together with the matching HLA type, the HLA type of each donor mattered for the analysis. What the authors observed across the whole study: The ex vivo response was dominated by HLA-C-restricted CMV-specific TCR beta clonotypes, which also provided the single most frequent clonotype in two of eight donors. Cumulative frequency of public TCR beta family members discriminated carriers of CMV infection plus the relevant HLA type in this cohort and an independent 352-donor cohort.

The sequencer listed for this sample is Illumina HiSeq 1500. In-frame beta chains were kept once TCRdb had trimmed the public reads at Q25 with fastp and called clones with MiXCR. Duplicate CDR3 protein sequences are folded into a single record with the most common DNA and genes. This sample is represented by 110,000 or so distinct CDR3 sequences; more than 30% of them were singletons. The ten largest clonotypes hold 41% of the sample. Trimming accounts for 2 bases at V and 4 bases at J, while the number of junction bases matched to no gene is 15. The CDR1 and CDR2 encoded by the germline V gene are KGHSH and LQKENI. The CDR3 sequence holds 19 residues, the cysteine and phenylalanine included. The entry retains the CDR3 DNA only, 57 bases that are in frame from base 1. This clonotype was detected only once. Its antigen target is currently unknown. Base quality data are lacking; no much larger clone is found one base away. A single read is weak support.

The treatment or condition label for this specimen denotes: in vitro stimulation with specific CMV peptide epitopes to enrich CMV-specific T cells. The sequence links TRBV18 to TRBJ2-2; 8 junctional bases match TRBD1. This clonotype was obtained from a human donor in good health (CMV status not recorded). Some clones in this sample may be carry-over from other donors' samples. This specimen consisted of CD8+ T cells from cultured PBMCs, obtained from culture after CMV antigen stimulation. The CDR3 region has the sequence CASSPAAGQGAFITGELFF. The nucleotide sequence is TGTGCCAGCTCACCAGCGGCCGGACAGGGAGCGTTTATCACCGGGGAGCTGTTTTTT.